This T cell receptor beta chain was obtained from a study of neurological immune-mediated disorders. This clonotype was observed at least ten times. TCRdb re-derived calls from the 5' RACE reads in MiXCR, one entry per CDR3 protein. The data show tens of thousands of distinct CDR3 sequences, less than 15% seen once. Trimming cost V 5 bases and J 0 bases, with 8 bases left between them. Germline-derived CDR1 and CDR2 are SGHVS and FQNEAQ. The CDR3 has 14 amino acids. The clonotype comes from a woman aged 45-65 years in good health. V is TRBV7-8 and J is TRBJ2-1; D is perhaps TRBD2 (5 bases). Sequencing was done on a sample of PBMCs. The CDR3 sequence is CASSPGNSYNEQFF. Here the CDR3 DNA reads TGTGCCAGCAGCCCCGGGAACTCCTACAATGAGCAGTTCTTC.